The 17 T cell receptor beta chains below all came from one sample that was sequenced in a study of shared T cell receptors in the human thymus. Sequencing used immunoSEQ multiplex PCR; TCRdb keeps in-frame clones, though not all of them. Among about 660,000 clones listed, roughly 86% were seen once. These same records also appear under a second study, on human thymus T cells.

Source material: thymocytes. Receptors originate from a boy in the first two years of life with a congenital heart defect.

The chain employs TRBV7-8 and TRBJ2-1, with 7 bases lining up with TRBD2. The CDR3 has 14 amino acids. Germline V gene lookup returns CDR1 SGHVS and CDR2 FQNEAQ. V trimming: 5 bases; J trimming: 12 bases; junction bases outside the gene matches: 13. This CDR3 is CASSPRGSGGGQFF. CDR3 nucleotide sequence: TGTGCCAGCAGCCCAAGGGGTAGCGGCGGGGGGCAGTTCTTC.

This chain links TRBV7-6 with TRBJ2-1; TRBD2 aligns across 9 bases. The V gene end was trimmed by 5 bases and the J gene end by 11 bases; junction bases not matched to a gene: 16. CDR3 length: 16 amino acids. Germline loops: CDR1 SGHVS, CDR2 FNYEAQ. CDR3 DNA: TGTGCCAGCAGCCGTCCTGGGCGGGAGGGCCTTCTTCAGCAGTTCTTC. The encoded protein is CASSRPGREGLLQQFF.

As regards this clone: Because it lacks the conserved phenylalanine or tryptophan at the end, this CDR3 is likely a read error. In nucleotides, the CDR3 is TGTGCCAGCAGCCGGGAAGCTAGCGGCTCCTACGAGCAGTACCTC. The encoded protein is CASSREASGSYEQYL. The genes are TRBV5-4 and TRBJ2-7, with 7 bases lining up with TRBD2. The CDR3 is 15 amino acids. With 4 bases clipped from V and 0 bases from J, the junction kept 7 bases outside the gene matches. Germline values: CDR1 SGHNT, CDR2 YYREEE (reference sequence).

The chain links TRBV27 to TRBJ2-7; possibly TRBD1 for D (6 bases). V dropped 5 bases and J dropped 3 bases, with 14 bases sitting between them. Germline CDR1 MNHEY, CDR2 SMNVEV (reference sequence). The CDR3 covers 14 residues. In DNA, the CDR3 is TGTGCCAGCAGTGGGGCAGGGGACAACTACGAGCAGTACTTC. Translation: CASSGAGDNYEQYF.

The chain combines TRBV28 with TRBJ1-2; 12 nucleotides align to TRBD1. The germline V gene has CDR1 MDHEN and CDR2 SYDVKM. The V gene end was trimmed by 3 bases and the J gene end by 6 bases; junction bases not matched to a gene: 2. The CDR3 length is 14 residues. The CDR3: CASSFGTGGHGYTF. As DNA, the CDR3 is TGTGCCAGCAGTTTCGGGACAGGGGGCCATGGCTACACCTTC.

The chain employs TRBV4-1 and TRBJ2-2; a possible D gene is TRBD2 (6 bases). The germline V gene has CDR1 MGHRA and CDR2 YSYEKL. The CDR3 runs 17 residues. V lost 0 bases and J lost 3, with 14 bases in between. The CDR3 loop reads CASSQDGGVGDTGELFF. CDR3 sequence (DNA): TGCGCCAGCAGCCAAGATGGCGGGGTTGGCGACACCGGGGAGCTGTTTTTT.

V usage is TRBV5-1 and J usage is TRBJ2-7; D perhaps matches TRBD1 (5 bases). The V gene's germline CDR1 is SGHRS and CDR2 YFSETQ. V lost 3 bases, J lost 3 bases, and 25 bases lay in between. The CDR3 is 18 residues long. CDR3 DNA: TGCGCCAGCAGCTGCAACAACCATATTTTCTGCCAGGGCTACGAGCAGTACTTC. It translates to CASSCNNHIFCQGYEQYF.

The chain couples TRBV5-1 to TRBJ2-3; TRBD1 might be the D (6 bases). Germline lookup yields CDR1 SGHRS and CDR2 YFSETQ. Trimming cost V 4 bases and J 1 base, with 19 bases left between them. CDR3 length: 17 amino acids. CDR3 in DNA: TGCGCCAGCAGCCCGGCATCAGGGGCGGTAGGCACAGATACGCAGTATTTT. Amino acid sequence: CASSPASGAVGTDTQYF.

This clone was observed a few times. One end of the junction fails to match germline, which may point to a read error. The chain combines TRBV20-1 with TRBJ2-1; 8 nucleotides align to TRBD2. Per the germline V gene, CDR1 is DFQATT and CDR2 is SNEGSKA (reference sequence). This CDR3 contains 11 residues. The CDR3 loop reads CSARIKRGPLF. Written as DNA, the CDR3 is TGCAGTGCTAGGATTAAGCGGGGGCCCCTCTTC.

The rearrangement joins TRBV5-1 to TRBJ2-1; 13 nucleotides match TRBD2. Germline CDR1 is SGHRS and CDR2 is YFSETQ. The V segment lost 2 bases and the J segment 4 bases; nucleotides outside the gene matches: 9. The CDR3 runs 18 residues. CDR3 DNA sequence: TGCGCCAGCAGCTTCGGGACTAGCGGGGTCCATCCGTACAATGAGCAGTTCTTC. The encoded protein is CASSFGTSGVHPYNEQFF. Based on the CDR3 plus reference TRBV5-1 and TRBJ2-1, the full variable domain is KAGVTQTPRYLIKTRGQQVTLSCSPISGHRSVSWYQQTPGQGLQFLFEYFSETQRNKGNFPGRFSGRQFSNSRSEMNVSTLELGDSALYLCASSFGTSGVHPYNEQFFGPGTRLTVL.

The V call is TRBV9, the J call TRBJ2-2; 11 bases are shared with TRBD2. The CDR3 loop spans 16 amino acids. Germline CDR1 SGDLS, CDR2 YYNGEE. With V trimmed by 3 bases and J by 5 bases, 6 bases remained unmatched. CDR3 sequence reads: CASSATSGSRTGELFF. Here the CDR3 DNA reads TGTGCCAGCAGCGCCACTAGCGGGAGTAGAACCGGGGAGCTGTTTTTT.

The rearrangement joins TRBV12-5 to TRBJ1-1, with D perhaps matching TRBD1 (6 bases). V was clipped by 0 bases and J by 9 bases, with 14 bases between them. The CDR3 runs to 14 residues. The V gene's germline CDR1 is LGHNT and CDR2 FRNRAP. This chain's CDR3 is CASGLVGGQLKAFF. CDR3 nucleotides: TGTGCTAGTGGTTTGGTTGGGGGCCAGCTAAAAGCTTTCTTT.

The chain is built from TRBV7-3 and TRBJ2-7, with 7 bases identical to TRBD1. Germline V gene data show CDR1 as SGHTA and CDR2 as FQGTGA. This CDR3 has 15 amino acids. Trimming at V came to 2 bases and at J to 3 bases, leaving 7 bases not matched to a gene. The CDR3 DNA is TGTGCCAGCAGCTTATCGGGACAGACACGCTACGAGCAGTACTTC. This translates into CASSLSGQTRYEQYF.

This clone was seen only a few times. CDR3 sequence: CASSERGGNTEAFF. The CDR3 DNA reads as TGTGCCAGCAGCGAGCGGGGAGGGAACACTGAAGCTTTCTTT. This sequence joins TRBV7-3 and TRBJ1-1, with no clear D. Trimming shortened V by 5 bases and J by 1 base, and 11 bases separated the two germline ends. CDR1 SGHTA and CDR2 FQGTGA come from the germline V gene. This CDR3 spans 14 amino acids.

This chain links TRBV6-5 with TRBJ1-1; D might be TRBD1 (5 bases). Trimming took 7 bases from V and 1 from J, leaving 16 bases between them. CDR1 is MNHEY, CDR2 SVGAGI, per germline. The CDR3 covers 15 residues. The CDR3 spells CASTKGRRGNTEAFF. Written as DNA, the CDR3 is TGTGCCAGCACAAAAGGAAGGAGGGGGAACACTGAAGCTTTCTTT.

V and J are TRBV5-1 and TRBJ1-2; 8 positions match TRBD1. The junction had 5 bases not matched to a gene; V was cut back by 4 bases and J by 3 bases. This CDR3 comprises 14 residues. Germline values: CDR1 SGHRS, CDR2 YFSETQ. The CDR3 here is CASSVDRGDYGYTF. The CDR3, as DNA: TGCGCCAGCAGCGTAGACAGGGGAGACTATGGCTACACCTTC.

Comment on this clone: Germline is not matched at one junction end, which may reflect a read error. The rearrangement joins TRBV15 to TRBJ2-5, with D tentatively TRBD2 (6 bases). The germline gives CDR1 LNHNV, CDR2 YYDKDF (reference sequence). This CDR3 has 20 amino acids. CDR3 loop: CATSRDRGDPAGTYQETQYF. CDR3 in DNA: TGTGCCACCAGCAGAGACCGCGGGGACCCGGCGGGGACGTACCAAGAGACTCAGTACTTC. The full variable domain, with the rest looked up from reference TRBV15 and TRBJ2-5, is DAMVIQNPRYQVTQFGKPVTLSCSQTLNHNVMYWYQQKSSQAPKLLFHYYDKDFNNEADTPDNFQSRRPNTSFCFLDIRSPGLGDTAMYLCATSRDRGDPAGTYQETQYFGPGTRLLVL.